These 32 T cell receptor beta chains came from one sample sequenced in a study of blood T cell repertoires in COVID-19. Repertoires were generated with immunoSEQ multiplex PCR, while TCRdb's copy carries only in-frame clones and drops some. The data hold approximately 200,000 clones, with around 87% observed a single time. Source material: PBMCs or T cells enriched from blood (not recorded which). The origin of the receptors is a woman between 18 and 30 years old in a cohort exposed to, infected with or recovered from COVID-19 (not recorded which).

The chain is built from TRBV2 and TRBJ2-1, with TRBD2 matching 9 bases. Trimming cost V 10 bases and J 2 bases; bases outside gene matches: 6. Germline lookup yields CDR1 SNHLY and CDR2 FYNNEI. This CDR3 has 14 amino acids. The CDR3 protein is CATQTSGTYNEQFF. For the CDR3, the DNA is TGTGCCACCCAGACTAGCGGCACCTACAATGAGCAGTTCTTC.

This sequence joins TRBV5-4 and TRBJ2-1; 11 nucleotides line up with TRBD2. Trimming took 6 bases from V and 4 from J; bases not matched to a gene: 9. This CDR3 comprises 16 residues. The germline CDR1 and CDR2 sequences are SGHNT and YYREEE (reference sequence). CDR3 sequence: CASTDPSGRYYNEQFF. CDR3 nucleotides: TGTGCCAGCACCGACCCTAGCGGGAGGTATTACAATGAGCAGTTCTTC. The full variable domain, completed using reference TRBV5-4 and TRBJ2-1, is ETGVTQSPTHLIKTRGQQVTLRCSSQSGHNTVSWYQQALGQGPQFIFQYYREEENGRGNFPPRFSGLQFPNYSSELNVNALELDDSALYLCASTDPSGRYYNEQFFGPGTRLTVL.

The CDR3 is CASSVGGWTEAFF. CDR3 DNA: TGCGCCAGCAGTGTAGGAGGTTGGACTGAAGCTTTCTTT. The V gene is TRBV10-2, the J gene TRBJ1-1; unclear D gene. This CDR3 has 13 amino acids. Trimming stripped 4 bases from V and 5 bases from J, with 11 bases between. CDR1 and CDR2 (germline): WSHSY, SAAADI.

CDR3 loop: CASSDTTGSTYNEQFF. CDR3 in DNA: TGTGCCAGCAGTGATACGACAGGGTCTACCTACAATGAGCAGTTCTTC. The J gene is TRBJ2-1, the V gene TRBV25-1; 7 bases are a match to TRBD1. Germline V lookup: CDR1 MGHDK, CDR2 SYGVNS. The junction had 7 bases not matched to a gene; V was cut back by 3 bases and J by 2 bases. This CDR3 has 16 residues.

V and J are TRBV5-1 and TRBJ2-2, with 10 positions matching TRBD1. The CDR3 is made up of 15 amino acids. V shed 4 bases and J 6 bases; nucleotides not matched to a gene: 6. Germline V CDR1 and CDR2: SGHRS, YFSETQ. CDR3 coding DNA: TGCGCCAGCAGCCGGGACAGGGGAAGTGCCGGGGAGCTGTTTTTT. Translating it yields CASSRDRGSAGELFF.

The chain joins TRBV7-3 to TRBJ2-1, with 12 bases lining up with TRBD2. With V trimmed by 5 bases and J by 7 bases, 15 bases remained unmatched. Germline V gives CDR1 SGHTA, CDR2 FQGTGA. The CDR3 has 18 residues. The CDR3, as DNA: TGTGCCAGCAGCCCCGCCGGGCCCGGGCTAGCGGGAGGGAATGAGCAGTTCTTC. Residues: CASSPAGPGLAGGNEQFF.

The rearrangement links TRBV3-1 (or the pseudogene TRBV3-2) to TRBJ1-6; 9 positions match TRBD1. This CDR3 comprises 15 residues. Germline CDR1 reads LGHDT; CDR2 reads YNNKEL (reference sequence). V dropped 6 bases and J dropped 6; count of bases not matched to a gene: 6. CDR3 sequence reads: CASRPGTGSNSPLHF. CDR3 coding DNA: TGTGCCAGCAGACCCGGGACAGGGTCTAATTCACCCCTCCACTTT.

This clone was observed once. The chain links TRBV9 to TRBJ2-3, with D possibly TRBD2 on 7 matching bases. Trimming stripped 0 bases from V and 3 bases from J, with 23 bases between. CDR1 SGDLS and CDR2 YYNGEE come from the germline V gene. This CDR3 is 19 amino acids long. The CDR3 nucleotides read TGTGCCAGCAGCGTAGCGGTTTGGGGGGGCCTAACCTCAACAGATACGCAGTATTTT. This codes for CASSVAVWGGLTSTDTQYF.

V and J are TRBV6-4 and TRBJ1-2, with TRBD1 matching 8 bases. Germline loops: CDR1 MRHNA, CDR2 SNTAGT. V trimming: 6 bases; J trimming: 5 bases; junction bases outside the gene matches: 5. The CDR3 totals 13 residues. The DNA of the CDR3 is TGTGCCAGCAGGGGGACAGGCCCTTATGGCTACACCTTC. Amino acid sequence: CASRGTGPYGYTF.

The chain combines TRBV5-1 with TRBJ1-6; possible D gene TRBD1, 6 bases. Trimming took 4 bases from V and 11 from J, leaving 16 bases between them. This CDR3 comprises 14 residues. Germline V gene lookup returns CDR1 SGHRS and CDR2 YFSETQ. The CDR3 region has the DNA TGCGCCAGCAGCCCCGGGGGGGCTGAGCCACCCCTCCACTTT. Translated: CASSPGGAEPPLHF.

The rearrangement uses TRBV10-2 and TRBJ2-7; D unresolved. Germline lookup yields CDR1 WSHSY and CDR2 SAAADI. Trimming stripped 8 bases from V and 0 bases from J, with 8 bases between. This CDR3 region has 12 residues. The CDR3 DNA sequence: TGCGCCAGCTCGTCTAACTCCTACGAGCAGTACTTC. Encoded protein: CASSSNSYEQYF.

The genes are TRBV9 and TRBJ2-4; 7 bases map to TRBD2. The CDR3 is made up of 16 amino acids. V lost 9 bases and J lost 1; bases outside the gene matches: 13. The germline gives CDR1 SGDLS, CDR2 YYNGEE. The CDR3 DNA follows: TGTGCCAATTGTGGGGCTAGCGGTATGGCCAAAAACATTCAGTACTTC. Amino acid sequence: CANCGASGMAKNIQYF.

The rearrangement links TRBV5-4 to TRBJ2-3, with a possible D match to TRBD2 (5 bases). V was pared by 4 bases and J by 3 bases, with 6 bases between. The CDR3 has 12 amino acids. Germline-derived CDR1 and CDR2 are SGHNT and YYREEE (reference sequence). Here the CDR3 reads CASSPGTDTQYF. CDR3 in DNA: TGTGCCAGCAGCCCGGGGACAGATACGCAGTATTTT. The full variable domain, its missing parts supplied by reference TRBV5-4 and TRBJ2-3, is ETGVTQSPTHLIKTRGQQVTLRCSSQSGHNTVSWYQQALGQGPQFIFQYYREEENGRGNFPPRFSGLQFPNYSSELNVNALELDDSALYLCASSPGTDTQYFGPGTRLTVL.

In its sample, this clone was seen a few times. The CDR3 DNA reads as TGTGCCAGCAGGGGGTGGGGTCTAGCGGGCGATAGCTCGGAGACCCAGTACTTC. Translation: CASRGWGLAGDSSETQYF. The chain couples TRBV5-6 to TRBJ2-5; 8 bases are shared with TRBD2. Unmatched junction bases numbered 20, after V lost 5 bases and J lost 5 bases. The CDR3 is 18 residues long. Germline CDR1 is SGHDT and CDR2 is YYEEEE. Looking up the rest from reference TRBV5-6 and TRBJ2-5 gives the full variable domain: DAGVTQSPTHLIKTRGQQVTLRCSPKSGHDTVSWYQQALGQGPQFIFQYYEEEERQRGNFPDRFSGHQFPNYSSELNVNALLLGDSALYLCASRGWGLAGDSSETQYFGPGTRLLVL.

The J gene is TRBJ2-7, the V gene TRBV5-6; D may be TRBD1 (6 bases). The germline V gene encodes CDR1 SGHDT and CDR2 YYEEEE. Trimming pared 2 bases from V and 3 bases from J, leaving 9 bases between. This CDR3 has 13 amino acids. Here the CDR3 DNA reads TGTGCCAGCAGCTTAGGGACATTCTACGAGCAGTACTTC. The encoded protein is CASSLGTFYEQYF.

The CDR3 sequence is CATQGSSNQPQHF. CDR3 DNA: TGTGCCACCCAGGGGAGTAGCAATCAGCCCCAGCATTTT. The rearrangement joins TRBV10-3 to TRBJ1-5, with D tentatively TRBD1 (6 bases). V was trimmed by 10 bases and J by 0 bases, leaving 10 bases between them. The germline CDR1 and CDR2 sequences are ENHRY and SYGVKD. The CDR3 has 13 residues.

This chain connects TRBV15 to TRBJ2-1; D is possibly TRBD1 (6 bases). V lost 0 bases, J lost 9 bases, and 15 bases lay in between. The germline V gene has CDR1 LNHNV and CDR2 YYDKDF (reference sequence). This CDR3 comprises 15 residues. CDR3 nucleotide sequence: TGTGCCACCAGCAGAGACCTACAGGGTTCTCGTGAGCAGTTCTTC. Its protein product is CATSRDLQGSREQFF.

The V call is TRBV19, the J call TRBJ2-5; possibly TRBD2 for D (6 bases). The germline V and J ends were trimmed by 2 bases and 5 bases, with 12 bases remaining between them. The V gene's germline CDR1 is LNHDA and CDR2 SQIVND (reference sequence). This CDR3 region has 14 residues. CDR3 protein: CASSIQEGGETQYF. CDR3 sequence (DNA): TGTGCCAGTAGTATACAGGAGGGCGGGGAGACCCAGTACTTC.

The chain employs TRBV10-3 and TRBJ2-2, with 11 positions matching TRBD1. This CDR3 is built from 16 residues. Trimming at V came to 5 bases and at J to 8 bases, leaving 10 bases not matched to a gene. Per the germline V gene, CDR1 is ENHRY and CDR2 is SYGVKD. CDR3 loop: CAISHSGTGGRGELFF. The CDR3 nucleotides are TGTGCCATCAGTCACTCCGGGACAGGGGGAAGGGGGGAGCTGTTTTTT.

The chain has TRBV18 and TRBJ2-1; D perhaps matches TRBD1 (5 bases). CDR3 size: 17 residues. From germline, CDR1 is KGHSH and CDR2 LQKENI. V was clipped by 2 bases and J by 1 base, with 15 bases between them. In DNA, the CDR3 is TGTGCCAGCTCACCATCCCTCTCTCAGGGTTCCTACAATGAGCAGTTCTTC. Translating gives CASSPSLSQGSYNEQFF.

V and J are TRBV27 and TRBJ1-6; no clear D. The CDR3 runs to 15 residues. Deletions cut 4 bases from V and 2 bases from J, with 9 bases between. The germline V gene encodes CDR1 MNHEY and CDR2 SMNVEV (reference sequence). CDR3 residues: CASSSGGTYNSPLHF. The CDR3 region has the DNA TGTGCCAGCAGTTCAGGTGGAACCTATAATTCACCCCTCCACTTT.

The genes are TRBV30 and TRBJ1-5; 8 positions agree with TRBD1. Trimming removed 2 bases from V and 7 bases from J; junction bases left unmatched: 10. Germline CDR1 and CDR2: GTSNPN and SVGIG (reference sequence). This CDR3 is 15 amino acids long. In nucleotides, the CDR3 is TGTGCCTGGAGTATCGGGACAGGCCTAAGACAGCCCCAGCATTTT. This encodes CAWSIGTGLRQPQHF. The variable domain in full, with the rest retrieved from reference TRBV30 and TRBJ1-5, is SQTIHQWPATLVQPVGSPLSLECTVEGTSNPNLYWYRQAAGRGLQLLFYSVGIGQISSEVPQNLSASRPQDRQFILSSKKLLLSDSGFYLCAWSIGTGLRQPQHFGDGTRLSIL.

The chain is built from TRBV5-6 and TRBJ1-3; 7 bases map to TRBD1. After removal of 4 bases from V and 1 base from J, the junction contained 14 bases not matched to a gene. Per germline, CDR1 SGHDT and CDR2 YYEEEE. The CDR3 contains 18 residues. The CDR3 nucleotides are TGTGCCAGCAGCGATAGGGACAGCTACCTCCTTTCTGGAAACACCATATATTTT. Translated, it gives CASSDRDSYLLSGNTIYF. Filled out from reference TRBV5-6 and TRBJ1-3, the complete variable domain reads DAGVTQSPTHLIKTRGQQVTLRCSPKSGHDTVSWYQQALGQGPQFIFQYYEEEERQRGNFPDRFSGHQFPNYSSELNVNALLLGDSALYLCASSDRDSYLLSGNTIYFGEGSWLTVV.

The chain joins TRBV28 to TRBJ1-6, with D maybe TRBD1 (6 bases). The V end was cut by 5 bases, the J end by 1 base, with 6 bases between. CDR3 size: 14 residues. Germline CDR1 reads MDHEN; CDR2 reads SYDVKM. CDR3 DNA sequence: TGTGCCAGCAGTCAGGGGTCCTATAATTCACCCCTCCACTTT. As protein: CASSQGSYNSPLHF.

This chain links TRBV7-2 with TRBJ2-1; 10 bases agree with TRBD2. The junction had 6 bases not matched to a gene; V was cut back by 5 bases and J by 2 bases. Germline values: CDR1 SGHTA, CDR2 FQGNSA. This CDR3 spans 16 amino acids. The CDR3 DNA follows: TGTGCCAGCAGCCCACCGGGACTAGCGCCCTACAATGAGCAGTTCTTC. As protein: CASSPPGLAPYNEQFF.

The chain recombines TRBV7-8 with TRBJ1-5, with TRBD1 matching over 8 bases. CDR3 size: 16 residues. The germline V gene encodes CDR1 SGHVS and CDR2 FQNEAQ. Germline trimming cut 4 bases from V and 4 bases from J; bases unmatched to any gene: 9. The CDR3 loop is CASSSPGTGSNQPQHF. CDR3 DNA sequence: TGTGCCAGCAGCTCCCCCGGGACAGGATCTAATCAGCCCCAGCATTTT.

The count of this clone is one. V gene TRBV4-1 combines with J gene TRBJ2-1; no definite D call. Trimming shortened V by 0 bases and J by 5 bases, and 5 bases separated the two germline ends. CDR1 is MGHRA, CDR2 YSYEKL, per germline. The CDR3 contains 13 residues. The CDR3 region has the DNA TGCGCCAGCAGCCAAGATCCCGACAATGAGCAGTTCTTC. Translation: CASSQDPDNEQFF.

This clone was recorded only once. This chain links TRBV7-2 with TRBJ2-3, with 8 bases lining up with TRBD2. Per germline, CDR1 SGHTA and CDR2 FQGNSA. CDR3 length: 15 residues. V lost 3 bases and J lost 2; bases outside the gene matches: 4. The CDR3 region has the DNA TGTGCCAGCAGCTTCCAGCGGGGGAACACAGATACGCAGTATTTT. This encodes CASSFQRGNTDTQYF.

The V and J genes are TRBV3-1 (or the pseudogene TRBV3-2) and TRBJ2-3; 11 nucleotides align to TRBD2. V lost 2 bases and J lost 4; bases outside the gene matches: 5. The CDR3 is made up of 16 amino acids. Per the germline V gene, CDR1 is LGHDT and CDR2 is YNNKEL (reference sequence). The CDR3 nucleotides are TGTGCCAGCAGCCAAACTAGCGGGAGTACCGCAGATACGCAGTATTTT. This encodes CASSQTSGSTADTQYF.

The rearrangement links TRBV3-1 (or the pseudogene TRBV3-2) to TRBJ1-5; 10 bases line up with TRBD1. V shed 8 bases and J 1 base; nucleotides not matched to a gene: 8. The CDR3 extends over 16 amino acids. The germline gives CDR1 LGHDT, CDR2 YNNKEL (reference sequence). The CDR3 nucleotides are TGTGCCAGCCCCCCCGGGACAGGGGTGAGCAATCAGCCCCAGCATTTT. It translates to CASPPGTGVSNQPQHF.

The rearrangement links TRBV7-3 to TRBJ1-1; tentative D call: TRBD1 (6 bases). CDR3 size: 16 residues. The V and J ends lost 1 base and 1 base respectively, with 13 bases between them. The germline V gene has CDR1 SGHTA and CDR2 FQGTGA. The CDR3: CASSLNGGLENTEAFF. The DNA of the CDR3 is TGTGCCAGCAGCTTAAACGGGGGGCTGGAGAACACTGAAGCTTTCTTT.

The genes are TRBV6-2 or TRBV6-3 and TRBJ1-2; D is perhaps TRBD1 (5 bases). The CDR3 runs 15 residues. V lost 2 bases and J 4 bases, leaving 14 bases between the germline ends. CDR1 is MNHEY and CDR2 is SVGEGT in the germline V gene. CDR3 region: CASSYLQGPIYGYTF. The DNA for the CDR3 is TGTGCCAGCAGTTACCTGCAGGGCCCAATCTATGGCTACACCTTC.